The 18 T cell receptor beta chains reported below all come from one sample, sequenced in a study of blood T cell repertoires in COVID-19. Generated by immunoSEQ multiplex PCR, the TCRdb table keeps only in-frame clones and is missing some. This table has over 200,000 clones, over 70% appearing once. Source material: peripheral blood. The receptor set was obtained from a woman over 75 with acute or convalescent COVID-19.

The CDR3 region has the DNA TGTGCCTGGGGTAGACAGGGGGGTAGCTACGAGCAGTACTTC. It yields the protein CAWGRQGGSYEQYF. This sequence joins TRBV30 and TRBJ2-7; 9 bases are a match to TRBD1. Germline CDR1 reads GTSNPN; CDR2 reads SVGIG (reference sequence). Trimming cost V 5 bases and J 3 bases; bases outside gene matches: 8. The CDR3 has 14 amino acids.

This chain uses TRBV11-1 with TRBJ2-1, with D perhaps matching TRBD1 (6 bases). Germline CDR1 reads SGHAT; CDR2 reads FQDESV (reference sequence). The CDR3 consists of 13 residues. Between the trimmed V and J ends, which lost 5 bases and 10 bases, there was a span of 15 bases. The CDR3 spells CASSPDRSIEQFF. In DNA form, the CDR3 reads TGTGCCAGCAGCCCCGACAGGAGTATAGAGCAGTTCTTC.

On this clone itself: Other DNA sequences of this sample code for an identical CDR3. The chain joins TRBV18 to TRBJ1-2, with D possibly TRBD1 on 5 matching bases. This CDR3 is 13 amino acids long. Trimming cost V 3 bases and J 3 bases, with 8 bases left between them. Germline CDR1 reads KGHSH; CDR2 reads LQKENI. This CDR3 is CASSPGRDYGYTF. In DNA form, the CDR3 reads TGTGCCAGCTCACCTGGCAGGGACTATGGCTACACCTTC. The entire variable domain, with the rest obtained from reference TRBV18 and TRBJ1-2, is as follows: NAGVMQNPRHLVRRRGQEARLRCSPMKGHSHVYWYRQLPEEGLKFMVYLQKENIIDESGMPKERFSAEFPKEGPSILRIQQVVRGDSAAYFCASSPGRDYGYTFGSGTRLTVV.

The rearrangement joins TRBV5-1 to TRBJ2-7, with 8 bases matching TRBD1. The CDR3 length is 14 residues. V shed 4 bases, J shed 3 bases, and the junction held 6 bases outside the gene matches. In germline, CDR1 is SGHRS, CDR2 YFSETQ. The CDR3 sequence is CASSPGTGVYEQYF. CDR3 bases: TGCGCCAGCAGCCCAGGGACAGGAGTCTACGAGCAGTACTTC.

This clone was observed a single time. This sequence joins TRBV7-2 and TRBJ1-6; 8 bases are a match to TRBD1. The germline V gene has CDR1 SGHTA and CDR2 FQGNSA. The V and J ends lost 6 bases and 9 bases, in that order; junction bases with no gene match: 4. The CDR3 has 13 residues. CDR3 amino acids: CASSSDRVSPLHF. The CDR3 region has the DNA TGTGCCAGCAGTTCGGACAGGGTTTCACCCCTCCACTTT.

This clone appeared a single time. The V call is TRBV4-1, the J call TRBJ1-3; TRBD1 might be the D (6 bases). The CDR3 spans 13 residues. V was cut by 5 bases and J by 2 bases, with 7 bases left in between. Germline-derived CDR1 and CDR2 are MGHRA and YSYEKL. DNA of the CDR3: TGCGCCAGCAGCTGGACAGCTGGAAACACCATATATTTT. Its translation is CASSWTAGNTIYF.

This clone was counted once. The rearrangement links TRBV7-8 to TRBJ1-1; D may be TRBD1 (6 bases). V dropped 1 base and J dropped 4 bases, with 13 bases sitting between them. CDR1 is SGHVS and CDR2 is FQNEAQ in the germline V gene. This CDR3 comprises 15 residues. CDR3 bases: TGTGCCAGCAGCTTAGTCTCGGGAGGGGGCACTGAAGCTTTCTTT. It codes for CASSLVSGGGTEAFF.

The table lists this clone with a count of one. The chain combines TRBV29-1 with TRBJ2-2; 8 nucleotides align to TRBD2. CDR3 length: 14 residues. J lost 0 bases, V lost 6 bases, and 3 bases had no gene match. Germline-derived CDR1 and CDR2 are SQVTM and ANQGSEA. In DNA, the CDR3 is TGCAGCGTCTACGGGGGGGCGAACACCGGGGAGCTGTTTTTT. As protein: CSVYGGANTGELFF.

The chain couples TRBV19 to TRBJ2-2; D possibly corresponds to TRBD1 (6 bases). Germline V gene data show CDR1 as LNHDA and CDR2 as SQIVND (reference sequence). The CDR3 runs 16 residues. V gave up 3 bases and J gave up 5 bases, with 16 bases separating them. The CDR3 here is CASSIYTDQGTGELFF. The CDR3 DNA follows: TGTGCCAGTAGTATCTATACCGATCAGGGGACCGGGGAGCTGTTTTTT.

This chain uses TRBV3-1 (or the pseudogene TRBV3-2) with TRBJ1-2; D uncertain. CDR1 LGHDT and CDR2 YNNKEL come from the germline V gene (reference sequence). This CDR3 comprises 15 residues. V dropped 2 bases and J dropped 4 bases, with 14 bases sitting between them. The CDR3 DNA reads as TGTGCCAGCAGCCAAAGGTGGGAGAGTAGCTATGGCTACACCTTC. As protein: CASSQRWESSYGYTF.

This clone has just one count. The chain is built from TRBV7-9 and TRBJ2-5; 8 bases align to TRBD1. After removal of 2 bases from V and 5 bases from J, the junction contained 4 bases not matched to a gene. CDR3 length equals 14 residues. Germline lookup yields CDR1 SEHNR and CDR2 FQNEAQ (reference sequence). The CDR3: CASSLSGQGETQYF. CDR3 nucleotides: TGTGCCAGCAGCTTATCAGGACAGGGTGAGACCCAGTACTTC.

This sequence joins TRBV7-2 and TRBJ2-2; 8 positions agree with TRBD2. V lost 3 bases and J lost 5; bases outside the gene matches: 5. Germline CDR1 SGHTA, CDR2 FQGNSA. CDR3 length equals 15 residues. CDR3 coding DNA: TGTGCCAGCAGCTTCGGGGGGGCCGGGACCGGGGAGCTGTTTTTT. Translating it yields CASSFGGAGTGELFF.

This rearrangement joins TRBV10-3 to TRBJ2-7, with 8 bases matching TRBD2. V gave up 0 bases and J gave up 4 bases; unmatched junction bases: 8. The CDR3 consists of 16 residues. The germline V gene has CDR1 ENHRY and CDR2 SYGVKD. The CDR3 reads CAISESGGRSSYEQYF. For the CDR3, the DNA is TGTGCCATCAGTGAGTCAGGCGGGAGGTCCTCGTACGAGCAGTACTTC.

The chain has TRBV5-1 and TRBJ2-2, with 7 bases fitting TRBD1. The CDR3 sequence is 15 residues long. Germline V gene sequence: CDR1 SGHRS, CDR2 YFSETQ. V shed 4 bases, J shed 0 bases, and the junction held 3 bases outside the gene matches. CDR3 coding DNA: TGCGCCAGCAGCGAGGACAGGCCGAACACCGGGGAGCTGTTTTTT. This encodes CASSEDRPNTGELFF.

The chain uses TRBV28 and TRBJ2-7; TRBD2 agrees at 8 bases. V dropped 6 bases and J dropped 2; count of bases not matched to a gene: 6. The CDR3 extends over 14 amino acids. Germline V CDR1 and CDR2: MDHEN, SYDVKM. Here the CDR3 reads CASSRTSGPYEQYF. CDR3 DNA: TGTGCCAGCAGCCGTACTAGCGGTCCCTACGAGCAGTACTTC.

The rearrangement joins TRBV3-1 (or the pseudogene TRBV3-2) to TRBJ2-1; D might be TRBD1 (6 bases). V was pared by 0 bases and J by 5 bases, with 11 bases between. CDR1 is LGHDT, CDR2 YNNKEL, per germline (reference sequence). CDR3 size: 15 residues. The CDR3 is CASSQDVGGNNEQFF. CDR3 nucleotides: TGTGCCAGCAGCCAAGACGTAGGGGGTAACAATGAGCAGTTCTTC.

The V gene is TRBV6-5, the J gene TRBJ2-7; TRBD2 matches 7 bases. The V and J ends lost 8 bases and 0 bases, in that order; junction bases with no gene match: 7. This CDR3 spans 14 amino acids. Germline CDR1 is MNHEY and CDR2 is SVGAGI. The CDR3 coding sequence is TGTGCCAGCTCACTAGCGTGGCCCTCCTACGAGCAGTACTTC. Translated: CASSLAWPSYEQYF.

The chain uses TRBV19 and TRBJ1-2; TRBD1 aligns across 10 bases. This CDR3 has 18 residues. Germline-derived CDR1 and CDR2 are LNHDA and SQIVND (reference sequence). V lost 7 bases, J lost 7 bases, and 21 bases stayed unmatched. The CDR3 nucleotides read TGTGCCAGTAAGCTTTCTGGGACAGGGGCCATCGTTTCTTTTGGCTACACCTTC. Amino acids: CASKLSGTGAIVSFGYTF.